Each of the 2 T cell receptor beta chains below was sequenced from the same sample in a study of cytomegalovirus exposure and HLA in healthy donors. PCR involved 60 Vbeta and 13 Jbeta primers. This table comes from immunoSEQ multiplex PCR, and its TCRdb copy is limited to in-frame clones, with some not included. The profile shows 90,000 to 140,000 clones, approximately 69% of them singletons. Specimen: PBMCs. The receptors were sampled from a man aged 25-45 years in good health and CMV-seronegative.

The CDR3 loop reads CAWRLHLDQETQYF. The DNA for the CDR3 is TGTGCCTGGAGACTTCACCTAGACCAAGAGACCCAGTACTTC. The chain employs TRBV30 and TRBJ2-5; D is unclear. The CDR3 has 14 amino acids. V was trimmed by 3 bases and J by 0 bases, leaving 11 bases between them. Germline loops: CDR1 GTSNPN, CDR2 SVGIG (reference sequence).

The CDR3 coding sequence is TGTGCCAGCAGTTTCCCCGGGACTAGCTTTCACGAGCAGTACTTC. Translating gives CASSFPGTSFHEQYF. The chain joins TRBV28 to TRBJ2-7, with 9 bases lining up with TRBD2. CDR3 size: 15 residues. The germline gives CDR1 MDHEN, CDR2 SYDVKM. J was trimmed by 5 bases and V by 3 bases; bases with no gene match: 8. The whole variable domain, filled in from reference TRBV28 and TRBJ2-7, reads DVKVTQSSRYLVKRTGEKVFLECVQDMDHENMFWYRQDPGLGLRLIYFSYDVKMKEKGDIPEGYSVSREKKERFSLILESASTNQTSMYLCASSFPGTSFHEQYFGPGTRLTVT.